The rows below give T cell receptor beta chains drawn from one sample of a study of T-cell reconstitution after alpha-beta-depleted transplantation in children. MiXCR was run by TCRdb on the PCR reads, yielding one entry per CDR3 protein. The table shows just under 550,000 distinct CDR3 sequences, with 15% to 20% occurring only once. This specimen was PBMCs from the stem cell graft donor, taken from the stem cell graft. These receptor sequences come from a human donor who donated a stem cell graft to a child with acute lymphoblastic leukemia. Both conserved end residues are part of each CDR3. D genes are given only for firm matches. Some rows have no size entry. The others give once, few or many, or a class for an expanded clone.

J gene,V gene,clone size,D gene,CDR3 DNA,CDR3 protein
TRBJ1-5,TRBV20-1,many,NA,TGCAGTGCTAGGCAGGCCGGGGGAAGGGGACAGCCCCAGCATTTT,CSARQAGGRGQPQHF
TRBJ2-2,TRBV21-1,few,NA,TGTGCCAGCAGCAAATTCGGCGGGAGAGTGAACACCGGGGAGCTGTTTTTT,CASSKFGGRVNTGELFF
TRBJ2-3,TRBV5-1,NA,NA,TGCGCCAGCAGCTTGTTATGGGGGGGCACAGATACGCAGTATTTT,CASSLLWGGTDTQYF
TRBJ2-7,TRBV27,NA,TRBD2,TGTGCCAGCGAGGGGTTCGGAGCGGGAGAACACCACGAGCAGTACTTC,CASEGFGAGEHHEQYF
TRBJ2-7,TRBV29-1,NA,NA,TGCAGCGTTCGGCGTCAAACCTACGAGCAGTACTTC,CSVRRQTYEQYF
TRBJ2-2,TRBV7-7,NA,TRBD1,TGTGCCAGCAGCCCGTGGACAGGGTCGGACACCGGGGAGCTGTTTTTT,CASSPWTGSDTGELFF
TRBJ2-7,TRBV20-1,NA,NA,TGCAGTGCCAGGGGACTATATGAGTACTTC,CSARGLYEYF
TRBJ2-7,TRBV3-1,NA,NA,TGTGCCAGCAGCCAGCGTACCTACGAGCAGTACTTC,CASSQRTYEQYF
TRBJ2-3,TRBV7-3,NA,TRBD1,TGTGCCAGCAGCCCGAGGGGGCGGGGCACAGATACGCAGTATTTT,CASSPRGRGTDTQYF
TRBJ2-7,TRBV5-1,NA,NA,TGCGCCAGCAGCTTAATAGCGCTCTCCTACGAGCAGTACTTC,CASSLIALSYEQYF
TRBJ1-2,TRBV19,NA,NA,TGTGCCAGTAGTATCGACGGGCGCCGGGGCTACACCTTC,CASSIDGRRGYTF
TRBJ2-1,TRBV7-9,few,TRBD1,TGTGCCAGCAGCCTAACAGGGGGCGCATCCAATGAGCAGTTCTTC,CASSLTGGASNEQFF
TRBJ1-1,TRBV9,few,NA,TGTGCCAGCAGCCCTCCGGGGGTTGAGAACACTGAAGCTTTCTTT,CASSPPGVENTEAFF
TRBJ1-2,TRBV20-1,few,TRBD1,TGCAGTGCTAGGGAACAGGGGGACTATGGCTACACCTTC,CSAREQGDYGYTF
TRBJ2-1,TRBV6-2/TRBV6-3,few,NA,TGTGCCAGCAGTTCGGTCCGGGACTACAATGAGCAGTTCTTC,CASSSVRDYNEQFF
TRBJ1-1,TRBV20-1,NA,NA,TGCAGTGCTAGACTCTGGGTGACGAGCACTGAAGCTTTCTTT,CSARLWVTSTEAFF
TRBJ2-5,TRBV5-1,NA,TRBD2,TGCGCCAGCATCTTGGGGGGACTAGCGGGCGAACAAGAGACCCAGTACTTC,CASILGGLAGEQETQYF
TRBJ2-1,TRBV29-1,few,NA,TGCAGCGTTGAAGATCTTAGAGGTGACCGGCGGGGAAATGAGCAGTTCTTC,CSVEDLRGDRRGNEQFF
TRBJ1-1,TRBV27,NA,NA,TGTGCCAGCAGTCCCCTAAACATGAACACTGAAGCTTTCTTT,CASSPLNMNTEAFF
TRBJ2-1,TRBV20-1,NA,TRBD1,TGCAGTGCTCCTTCCGGGACAGGGTATATCTATGAGCAGTTCTTC,CSAPSGTGYIYEQFF
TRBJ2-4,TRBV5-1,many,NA,TGCGCCAGCAGCTTGGAAGGGGCCATTCAGTACTTC,CASSLEGAIQYF
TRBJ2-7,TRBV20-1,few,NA,TGCAGTGCTAGACACCACCGCGGGGCCCCCGAGCAGTACTTC,CSARHHRGAPEQYF
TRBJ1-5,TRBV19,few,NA,TGTGCCAGTAGTAGGGTCACAGGGCGAAGCAATCAGCCCCAGCATTTT,CASSRVTGRSNQPQHF
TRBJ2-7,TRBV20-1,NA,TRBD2,TGCAGTGCTACCCGGACTAGCGGGAACTACGAGCAGTACTTC,CSATRTSGNYEQYF
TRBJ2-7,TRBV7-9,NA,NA,TGTGCCAGCAGCCCTGGGGGAAACTACGAGCAGTACTTC,CASSPGGNYEQYF
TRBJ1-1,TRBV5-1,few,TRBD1,TGCGCCAGCATCCCGGACAGGGGCGAGAGAACCTCTGAAGCTTTCTTT,CASIPDRGERTSEAFF
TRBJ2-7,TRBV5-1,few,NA,TGCGCCAGCAGCCAATACCACAGGCTCTCCTCCGAGCAGTACTTC,CASSQYHRLSSEQYF
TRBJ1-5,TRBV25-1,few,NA,TGTGCCAGCAGTGAAGAAGATCAGCCCCAGCATTTT,CASSEEDQPQHF
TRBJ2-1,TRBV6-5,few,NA,TGCGCCCCCCCAGGTGAGCAGTTCTTC,CAPPGEQFF
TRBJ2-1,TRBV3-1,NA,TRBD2,TGTGCCAGCAGCCAATTGACTAGCGGGAGAGGCAATGAGCAGTTCTTC,CASSQLTSGRGNEQFF
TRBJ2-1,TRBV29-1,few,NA,TGCAGTGCGTATAAGAGCTCCTACAATGAGCAGTTCTTC,CSAYKSSYNEQFF
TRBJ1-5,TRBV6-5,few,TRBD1,TGTGCCAGCAGTTACGACAGGGAAGCCCAGCCCCAGCATTTT,CASSYDREAQPQHF
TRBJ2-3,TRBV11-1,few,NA,TGTGCCAGCAGTCTACACTCTATGCCAACTCCCCCACAGGATACGCAGTATTTT,CASSLHSMPTPPQDTQYF
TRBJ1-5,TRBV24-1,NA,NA,TGTGCCACCAGTGATTCCGGATTCAATCAGCCCCAGCATTTT,CATSDSGFNQPQHF
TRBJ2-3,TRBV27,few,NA,TGTGCCAGCAGTTTTTGGGAGAGCCCAGATACGCAGTATTTT,CASSFWESPDTQYF
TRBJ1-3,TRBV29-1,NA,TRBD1,TGCAGCGTCGCCCAGACCGGACAGGGGGCGGTTGGAAACACCATATATTTT,CSVAQTGQGAVGNTIYF